The 24 T cell receptor beta chains reported below all come from one sample, sequenced in a study of cytomegalovirus exposure and HLA in healthy donors. The PCR made use of 60 Vbeta and 13 Jbeta primers. Sequencing was performed with immunoSEQ multiplex PCR; in TCRdb, only in-frame clones are kept and a portion is missing. The sample includes some 150,000 clones, about 80% of them seen just once. The sequencing input was PBMCs. The receptors were gathered from a woman aged 40 to 49 in good health and CMV-seronegative.

This clone was picked up one time. The rearrangement joins TRBV27 to TRBJ2-3; 7 bases align to TRBD1. The J segment lost 3 bases and the V segment lost 7 bases, leaving 7 bases of the junction unmatched. CDR3 length: 14 amino acids. Germline V gene sequence: CDR1 MNHEY, CDR2 SMNVEV (reference sequence). The CDR3 DNA sequence: TGTGCCAGCACTCGAGGGGGCTCAACAGATACGCAGTATTTT. It encodes CASTRGGSTDTQYF.

The J gene is TRBJ2-1, the V gene TRBV7-9; the match to TRBD2 covers 7 bases. The germline V gene encodes CDR1 SEHNR and CDR2 FQNEAQ (reference sequence). Trimming at V came to 3 bases and at J to 7 bases, leaving 12 bases not matched to a gene. The CDR3 runs 16 residues. CDR3 DNA sequence: TGTGCCAGCAGCTTCCCCCTTAGGACTAGGAGTAATGAGCAGTTCTTC. Amino acid sequence: CASSFPLRTRSNEQFF.

The V call is TRBV6-5, the J call TRBJ1-3; D possibly corresponds to TRBD1 (5 bases). The CDR3 runs to 16 residues. The germline gives CDR1 MNHEY, CDR2 SVGAGI. The germline V and J ends were trimmed by 2 bases and 0 bases, with 11 bases remaining between them. The CDR3 DNA sequence: TGTGCCAGCAGTTACCGCGGACATTTCTCTGGAAACACCATATATTTT. Its protein product is CASSYRGHFSGNTIYF.

The chain combines TRBV30 with TRBJ2-5, with TRBD2 identical over 8 bases. Germline CDR1 GTSNPN, CDR2 SVGIG (reference sequence). The CDR3 has 13 amino acids. V lost 7 bases to trimming and J lost 9 bases; unmatched junction nucleotides: 13. The chain's CDR3 is CASSLSGAGAQYF. Here the CDR3 DNA reads TGTGCCTCCTCACTTAGCGGGGCAGGGGCCCAGTACTTC.

The chain is built from TRBV7-2 and TRBJ2-1; D may be TRBD1 (7 bases). CDR3 length equals 15 residues. V dropped 6 bases and J dropped 7 bases, with 19 bases sitting between them. CDR1 is SGHTA, CDR2 FQGNSA, per germline. CDR3 residues: CASSRGPGEANEQFF. In DNA form, the CDR3 reads TGTGCCAGCAGTAGGGGGCCAGGGGAGGCTAATGAGCAGTTCTTC.

This rearrangement joins TRBV7-3 to TRBJ1-1; TRBD1 matches at 7 bases. Germline-derived CDR1 and CDR2 are SGHTA and FQGTGA. Trimming at V came to 5 bases and at J to 4 bases, leaving 4 bases not matched to a gene. This CDR3 has 13 residues. The chain's CDR3 is CASSMGQTTEAFF. Here the CDR3 DNA reads TGTGCCAGCAGCATGGGACAGACCACTGAAGCTTTCTTT.

The chain has TRBV6-5 and TRBJ2-7; perhaps TRBD2 as D (7 bases). This CDR3 spans 14 amino acids. Germline V gene sequence: CDR1 MNHEY, CDR2 SVGAGI. Trimming cost V 8 bases and J 6 bases, with 20 bases left between them. The CDR3 DNA reads TGTGCCAGCCTTAACTTGGGGGGGGGCGGCGAGCAGTACTTC. Translating it yields CASLNLGGGGEQYF.

The rearrangement links TRBV6-1 to TRBJ2-3; possibly TRBD2 for D (6 bases). V lost 4 bases, J lost 0 bases, and 20 bases lay in between. The CDR3 runs to 18 residues. Germline V gives CDR1 MNHNS, CDR2 SASEGT. The CDR3: CASSGDLAATFSTDTQYF. In DNA form, the CDR3 reads TGTGCCAGCAGTGGTGACTTAGCGGCTACTTTCAGCACAGATACGCAGTATTTT.

The rearrangement joins TRBV4-3 to TRBJ2-2; perhaps TRBD1 as D (5 bases). V dropped 3 bases and J dropped 6 bases, with 14 bases sitting between them. The CDR3 is 15 residues long. CDR1 is LGHNA and CDR2 is YSLEER in the germline V gene. CDR3 DNA sequence: TGCGCCAGCAGCCACCTAGAACAGGCGGCCGGGGAGCTGTTTTTT. Protein product: CASSHLEQAAGELFF.

V is TRBV4-1 and J is TRBJ2-3; no firm D call. CDR1 and CDR2 (germline): MGHRA, YSYEKL. The V end lost 0 bases, the J end lost 2 bases, and 12 bases lay between the germline ends. The CDR3 totals 16 residues. CDR3 region: CASSQELASTTDTQYF. DNA of the CDR3: TGCGCCAGCAGCCAAGAACTCGCGAGCACCACAGATACGCAGTATTTT.

The chain carries TRBV5-1 and TRBJ2-4; 7 nucleotides match TRBD1. This CDR3 is built from 16 residues. The V and J ends lost 3 bases and 4 bases, in that order; junction bases with no gene match: 10. Germline V gene data show CDR1 as SGHRS and CDR2 as YFSETQ. Here the CDR3 DNA reads TGCGCCAGCAGCTCCCGGACAGGAAATTTGAAAAACATTCAGTACTTC. Encoded protein: CASSSRTGNLKNIQYF.

The chain employs TRBV7-8 and TRBJ2-7, with 10 nucleotides matching TRBD1. The CDR3 covers 16 residues. From germline, CDR1 is SGHVS and CDR2 FQNEAQ. V dropped 2 bases and J dropped 2; count of bases not matched to a gene: 6. DNA of the CDR3: TGTGCCAGCAGCTTAAGGGACAGGGGAACCACCTACGAGCAGTACTTC. Translated, it gives CASSLRDRGTTYEQYF.

V is TRBV7-9 and J is TRBJ2-2; no firm D call. The CDR3 has 12 amino acids. Germline V gene lookup returns CDR1 SEHNR and CDR2 FQNEAQ (reference sequence). Trimming cost V 4 bases and J 4 bases, with 4 bases left between them. DNA for the CDR3: TGTGCCAGCAGCTCTCTCACCGGGGAGCTGTTTTTT. This gives the protein CASSSLTGELFF. Full variable domain (remainder filled in from reference TRBV7-9 and TRBJ2-2): DTGVSQNPRHKITKRGQNVTFRCDPISEHNRLYWYRQTLGQGPEFLTYFQNEAQLEKSRLLSDRFSAERPKGSFSTLEIQRTEQGDSAMYLCASSSLTGELFFGEGSRLTVL.

The chain uses TRBV6-6 and TRBJ1-1; 8 bases map to TRBD1. CDR3 size: 14 residues. In germline, CDR1 is MNHNY, CDR2 SVGAGI (reference sequence). Losses at the gene ends were 6 bases for V and 4 bases for J; bases not matched to a gene: 7. CDR3 sequence reads: CASRWTGLITEAFF. In DNA, the CDR3 is TGTGCCAGCAGATGGACAGGGTTAATCACTGAAGCTTTCTTT.

The genes are TRBV5-1 and TRBJ1-2, with D maybe TRBD1 (6 bases). V lost 7 bases and J 4 bases, leaving 23 bases between the germline ends. CDR1 SGHRS and CDR2 YFSETQ come from the germline V gene. The CDR3 loop spans 16 amino acids. CDR3 bases: TGCGCCAGCGCTATTTCGTCCCCGGGACAAGTCTATGGCTACACCTTC. Its protein is CASAISSPGQVYGYTF.

The chain is built from TRBV7-2 and TRBJ2-5, with D possibly being TRBD2 (6 bases). The ends were cut back, 5 bases at V and 4 bases at J, with 11 bases in the middle. The germline CDR1 and CDR2 sequences are SGHTA and FQGNSA. The CDR3 has 13 amino acids. The CDR3 here is CASSEWRGETQYF. CDR3 nucleotides: TGTGCCAGCAGCGAATGGAGGGGAGAGACCCAGTACTTC.

The J gene is TRBJ2-2, the V gene TRBV5-6; the match to TRBD2 covers 8 bases. V was pared by 5 bases and J by 5 bases, with 11 bases of the junction left unmatched. The CDR3 is 16 residues long. CDR1 and CDR2 from the germline V gene are SGHDT and YYEEEE. The DNA of the CDR3 is TGTGCCAGCAGGGGGGCCGCGGGAGGTTTTACCGGGGAGCTGTTTTTT. The encoded protein is CASRGAAGGFTGELFF.

The chain recombines TRBV9 with TRBJ1-2; the D is unclear. V lost 0 bases and J 2 bases, leaving 5 bases between the germline ends. The germline CDR1 and CDR2 sequences are SGDLS and YYNGEE. The CDR3 is 13 amino acids. DNA of the CDR3: TGTGCCAGCAGCGTAGCGGGGAACTATGGCTACACCTTC. This encodes CASSVAGNYGYTF.

The chain carries TRBV27 and TRBJ1-5, with 7 nucleotides matching TRBD1. The CDR3 spans 17 residues. Per germline, CDR1 MNHEY and CDR2 SMNVEV (reference sequence). V gave up 5 bases and J gave up 1 base; unmatched junction bases: 11. CDR3 sequence: CASSPRADRASNQPQHF. DNA of the CDR3: TGTGCCAGCAGTCCTAGAGCCGACAGGGCCAGCAATCAGCCCCAGCATTTT.

The chain couples TRBV15 to TRBJ2-7; possibly TRBD1 for D (6 bases). Germline loops: CDR1 LNHNV, CDR2 YYDKDF (reference sequence). The ends were cut back, 3 bases at V and 2 bases at J, with 17 bases in the middle. This CDR3 contains 16 residues. This chain's CDR3 is CATSSGQSVTTYEQYF. DNA of the CDR3: TGTGCCACCAGCAGCGGACAGTCAGTCACCACCTACGAGCAGTACTTC. The whole variable domain, remainder taken from reference TRBV15 and TRBJ2-7, is DAMVIQNPRYQVTQFGKPVTLSCSQTLNHNVMYWYQQKSSQAPKLLFHYYDKDFNNEADTPDNFQSRRPNTSFCFLDIRSPGLGDTAMYLCATSSGQSVTTYEQYFGPGTRLTVT.

The V gene is TRBV18, the J gene TRBJ2-2; D gene unclear. The CDR3 is 12 amino acids. Germline loops: CDR1 KGHSH, CDR2 LQKENI. V dropped 3 bases and J dropped 5 bases, with 4 bases sitting between them. CDR3 in amino acids: CASSPSTGELFF. CDR3 coding DNA: TGTGCCAGCTCACCGTCGACCGGGGAGCTGTTTTTT. Together with reference TRBV18 and TRBJ2-2, the CDR3 gives the full variable domain: NAGVMQNPRHLVRRRGQEARLRCSPMKGHSHVYWYRQLPEEGLKFMVYLQKENIIDESGMPKERFSAEFPKEGPSILRIQQVVRGDSAAYFCASSPSTGELFFGEGSRLTVL.

This clone showed up just once. The rearrangement uses TRBV10-1 and TRBJ2-7, with TRBD1 matching 10 bases. Germline CDR1 is WNHNN and CDR2 is SYGVQD (reference sequence). V was pared by 3 bases and J by 3 bases, with 5 bases of the junction left unmatched. The CDR3 totals 15 residues. The CDR3 DNA reads TGCGCCAGCAGTGACCCGGGACAGGGGAACTACGAGCAGTACTTC. Translation gives CASSDPGQGNYEQYF.

The gene calls are TRBV7-9 and TRBJ2-5, with 8 nucleotides matching TRBD1. In germline, CDR1 is SEHNR, CDR2 FQNEAQ (reference sequence). Germline trimming cut 5 bases from V and 4 bases from J; bases unmatched to any gene: 3. The CDR3 totals 13 residues. The CDR3 DNA is TGTGCCAGCAGCCCGGACAGGGTAGAGACCCAGTACTTC. Protein sequence: CASSPDRVETQYF. The full variable domain, in which reference TRBV7-9 and TRBJ2-5 provide the parts outside the CDR3, is DTGVSQNPRHKITKRGQNVTFRCDPISEHNRLYWYRQTLGQGPEFLTYFQNEAQLEKSRLLSDRFSAERPKGSFSTLEIQRTEQGDSAMYLCASSPDRVETQYFGPGTRLLVL.

The rearrangement uses TRBV7-9 and TRBJ1-1; no firm D call. Germline V gives CDR1 SEHNR, CDR2 FQNEAQ (reference sequence). CDR3 length: 13 residues. The V and J ends lost 3 bases and 4 bases respectively, with 9 bases between them. This CDR3 is CASSFGWATEAFF. The CDR3 DNA sequence: TGTGCCAGCAGCTTTGGATGGGCCACTGAAGCTTTCTTT.